This TCR beta chain was recovered during a study of cytomegalovirus exposure and HLA in healthy donors. Study background: Within an early data release were about 80 million unique TCRs drawn from HLA-typed donors.

Overall study results and limits: As confirmed in vitro, three CMV-associated chains were specific for CMV antigens. Most TCR beta V segments were productive about 90% or about 30% of the time in an earlier analysis.

Comments on this clone: What it binds is not known.

PCR used 60 Vbeta primers and 13 Jbeta primers. Data came from immunoSEQ multiplex PCR; TCRdb stores just in-frame clones and leaves some out. The sample holds roughly 70,000 clones; roughly nine tenths are singletons and the top ten take 9% to 14%. The germline gives CDR1 SGHTA, CDR2 FQGNSA. This CDR3 has 13 residues. V was trimmed by 5 bases and J by 1 base, leaving 9 bases between them. What was sequenced was PBMCs. V and J are TRBV7-2 and TRBJ2-7, with D uncertain. The receptor comes from a woman in her twenties or thirties in good health and CMV-seropositive. CDR3 nucleotide sequence: TGTGCCAGCAGCCTGGCCGCTTCCTACGAGCAGTACTTC. Its protein is CASSLAASYEQYF.